This T cell receptor (beta chain) derives from a study of T-cell reconstitution after alpha-beta-depleted transplantation in children. A library of TCRbeta sequences, prepared with unique molecular identifiers, was generated. TCRdb passed the PCR reads through MiXCR, listing each CDR3 protein once. This sample yields about 540,000 distinct CDR3 sequences, of which around 19% are seen a single time; 2.5% to 4% belongs to the top ten. This clonotype was observed a handful of times. Germline V CDR1 and CDR2: SQVTM, ANQGSEA. Trimming pared 4 bases from V and 1 base from J, leaving 19 bases between. The CDR3 loop spans 16 amino acids.

The V gene is TRBV29-1, the J gene TRBJ2-5, with D tentatively TRBD1 (6 bases). This TCR came from a human donor who donated a stem cell graft to a child with acute lymphoblastic leukemia. Sample: PBMCs from the stem cell graft donor, taken from the stem cell graft. CDR3 DNA sequence: TGCAGCGTTGCGGACAGTCTTAACCCCTTCCAAGAGACCCAGTACTTC. Translating it yields CSVADSLNPFQETQYF.